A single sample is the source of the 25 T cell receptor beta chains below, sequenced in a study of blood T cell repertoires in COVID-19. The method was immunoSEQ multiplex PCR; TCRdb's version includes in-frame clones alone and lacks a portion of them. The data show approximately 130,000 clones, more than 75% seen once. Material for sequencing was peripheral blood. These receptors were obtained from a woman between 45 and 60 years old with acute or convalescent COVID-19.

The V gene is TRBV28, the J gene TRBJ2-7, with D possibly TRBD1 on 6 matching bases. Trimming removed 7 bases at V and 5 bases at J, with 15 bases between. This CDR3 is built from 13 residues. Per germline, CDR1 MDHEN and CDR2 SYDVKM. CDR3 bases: TGTGCCAGCACCAATCAGAACAGGGACGAGCAGTACTTC. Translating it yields CASTNQNRDEQYF.

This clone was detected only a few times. This CDR3 reads CASRGQVSSYNEQFF. The CDR3 nucleotides are TGTGCCAGCAGAGGACAGGTCAGCTCCTACAATGAGCAGTTCTTC. J is TRBJ2-1 and V is TRBV2; 7 bases are shared with TRBD1. The CDR3 totals 15 residues. Germline-derived CDR1 and CDR2 are SNHLY and FYNNEI. V gave up 6 bases and J gave up 0 bases; unmatched junction bases: 5.

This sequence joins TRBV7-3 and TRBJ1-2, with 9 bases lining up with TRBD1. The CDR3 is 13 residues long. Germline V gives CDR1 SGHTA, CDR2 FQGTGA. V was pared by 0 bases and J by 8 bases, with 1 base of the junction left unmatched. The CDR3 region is CASSLTGQGGYTF. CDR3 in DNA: TGTGCCAGCAGCTTAACGGGACAGGGCGGCTACACCTTC. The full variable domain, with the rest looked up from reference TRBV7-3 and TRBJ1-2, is GAGVSQTPSNKVTEKGKYVELRCDPISGHTALYWYRQSLGQGPEFLIYFQGTGAADDSGLPNDRFFAVRPEGSVSTLKIQRTERGDSAVYLCASSLTGQGGYTFGSGTRLTVV.

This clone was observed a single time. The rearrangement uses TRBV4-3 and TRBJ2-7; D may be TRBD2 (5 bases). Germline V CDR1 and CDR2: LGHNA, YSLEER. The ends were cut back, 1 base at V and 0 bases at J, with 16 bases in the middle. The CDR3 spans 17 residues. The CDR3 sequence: CASSQGVGAVSSYEQYF. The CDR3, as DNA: TGCGCCAGCAGCCAAGGTGTTGGAGCGGTGAGCTCCTACGAGCAGTACTTC.

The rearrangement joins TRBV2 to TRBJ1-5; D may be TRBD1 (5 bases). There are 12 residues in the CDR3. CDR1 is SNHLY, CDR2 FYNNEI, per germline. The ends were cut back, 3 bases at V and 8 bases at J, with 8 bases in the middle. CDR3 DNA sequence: TGTGCCAGCAGTGATCCGACAGAGCCCCAGCATTTT. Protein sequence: CASSDPTEPQHF.

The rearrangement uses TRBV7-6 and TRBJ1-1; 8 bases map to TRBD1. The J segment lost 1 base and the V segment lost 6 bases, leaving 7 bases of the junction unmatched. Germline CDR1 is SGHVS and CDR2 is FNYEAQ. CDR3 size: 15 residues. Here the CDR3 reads CASSHPGTGNTEAFF. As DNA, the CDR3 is TGTGCCAGCAGTCATCCCGGGACAGGGAACACTGAAGCTTTCTTT.

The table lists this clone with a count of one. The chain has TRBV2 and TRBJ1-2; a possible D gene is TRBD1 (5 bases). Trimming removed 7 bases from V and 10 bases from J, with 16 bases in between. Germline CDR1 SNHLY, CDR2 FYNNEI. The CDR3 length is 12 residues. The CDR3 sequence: CASTMTERDYTF. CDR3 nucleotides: TGTGCCAGCACCATGACAGAGAGAGACTACACCTTC. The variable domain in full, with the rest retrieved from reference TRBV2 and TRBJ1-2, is EPEVTQTPSHQVTQMGQEVILRCVPISNHLYFYWYRQILGQKVEFLVSFYNNEISEKSEIFDDQFSVERPDGSNFTLKIRSTKLEDSAMYFCASTMTERDYTFGSGTRLTVV.

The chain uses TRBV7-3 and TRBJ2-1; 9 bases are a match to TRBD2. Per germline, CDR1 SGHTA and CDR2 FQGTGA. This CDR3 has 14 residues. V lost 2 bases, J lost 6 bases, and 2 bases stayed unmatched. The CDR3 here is CASSLGTSTNEQFF. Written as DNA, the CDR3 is TGTGCCAGCAGCTTAGGGACTAGCACCAATGAGCAGTTCTTC.

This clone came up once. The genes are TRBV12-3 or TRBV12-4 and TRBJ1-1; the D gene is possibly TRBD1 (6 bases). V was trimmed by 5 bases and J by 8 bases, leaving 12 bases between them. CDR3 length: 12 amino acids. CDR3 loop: CASSRQEREAFF. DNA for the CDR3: TGTGCCAGCAGTCGACAGGAAAGAGAAGCTTTCTTT.

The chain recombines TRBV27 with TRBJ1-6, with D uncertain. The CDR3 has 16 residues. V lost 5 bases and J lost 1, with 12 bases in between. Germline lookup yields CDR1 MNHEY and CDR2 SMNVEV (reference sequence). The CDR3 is CASSQRRGSYNSPLHF. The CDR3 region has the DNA TGTGCCAGCAGTCAGAGAAGAGGGTCCTATAATTCACCCCTCCACTTT.

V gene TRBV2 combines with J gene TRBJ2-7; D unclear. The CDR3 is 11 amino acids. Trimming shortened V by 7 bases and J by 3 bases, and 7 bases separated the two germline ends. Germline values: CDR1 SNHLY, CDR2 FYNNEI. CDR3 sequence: CASTQLYEQYF. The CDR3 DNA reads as TGTGCCAGCACACAGCTCTACGAGCAGTACTTC.

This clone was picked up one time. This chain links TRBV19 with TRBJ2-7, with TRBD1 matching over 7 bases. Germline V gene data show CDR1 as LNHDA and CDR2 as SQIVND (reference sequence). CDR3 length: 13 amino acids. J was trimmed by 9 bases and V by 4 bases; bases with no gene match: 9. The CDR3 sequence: CASSTTGWGGQYF. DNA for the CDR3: TGTGCCAGTAGTACGACAGGGTGGGGCGGGCAGTACTTC.

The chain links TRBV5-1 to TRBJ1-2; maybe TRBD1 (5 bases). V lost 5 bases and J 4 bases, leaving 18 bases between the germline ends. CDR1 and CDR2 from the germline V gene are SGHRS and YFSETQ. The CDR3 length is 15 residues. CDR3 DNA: TGCGCCAGCAGGGATGGCGGGGACGGATCCTATGGCTACACCTTC. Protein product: CASRDGGDGSYGYTF.

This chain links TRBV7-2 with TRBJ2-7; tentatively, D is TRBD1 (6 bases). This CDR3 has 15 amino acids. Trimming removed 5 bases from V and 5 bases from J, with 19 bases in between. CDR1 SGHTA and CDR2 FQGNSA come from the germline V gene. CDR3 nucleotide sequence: TGTGCCAGCAGCCCCTGGGGGCTTCTGGGGAACGAGCAGTACTTC. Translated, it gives CASSPWGLLGNEQYF.

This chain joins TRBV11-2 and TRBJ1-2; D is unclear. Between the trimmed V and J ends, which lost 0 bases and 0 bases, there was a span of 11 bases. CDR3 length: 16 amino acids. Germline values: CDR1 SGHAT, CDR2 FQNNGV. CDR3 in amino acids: CASSLDGQVPNYGYTF. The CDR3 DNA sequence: TGTGCCAGCAGCTTAGATGGCCAGGTCCCTAACTATGGCTACACCTTC.

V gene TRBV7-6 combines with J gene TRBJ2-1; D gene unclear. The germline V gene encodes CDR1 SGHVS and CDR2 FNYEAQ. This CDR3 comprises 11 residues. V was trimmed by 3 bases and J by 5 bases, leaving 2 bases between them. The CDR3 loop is CASSFDNEQFF. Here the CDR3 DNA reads TGTGCCAGCAGCTTCGACAATGAGCAGTTCTTC.

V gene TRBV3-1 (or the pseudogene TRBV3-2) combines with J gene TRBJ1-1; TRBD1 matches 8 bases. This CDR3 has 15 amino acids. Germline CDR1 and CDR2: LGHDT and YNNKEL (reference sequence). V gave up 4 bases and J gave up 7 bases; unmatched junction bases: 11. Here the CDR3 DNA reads TGTGCCAGCAGCCTCTGGACAGGGACGTCTGGTGAAGCTTTCTTT. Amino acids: CASSLWTGTSGEAFF.

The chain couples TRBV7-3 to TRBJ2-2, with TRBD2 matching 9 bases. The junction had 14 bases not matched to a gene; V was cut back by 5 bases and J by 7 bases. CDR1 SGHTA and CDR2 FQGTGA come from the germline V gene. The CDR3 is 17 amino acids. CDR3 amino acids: CASSLTGQRGAFGELFF. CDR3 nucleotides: TGTGCCAGCAGCCTCACAGGGCAGCGGGGGGCTTTCGGGGAGCTGTTTTTT.

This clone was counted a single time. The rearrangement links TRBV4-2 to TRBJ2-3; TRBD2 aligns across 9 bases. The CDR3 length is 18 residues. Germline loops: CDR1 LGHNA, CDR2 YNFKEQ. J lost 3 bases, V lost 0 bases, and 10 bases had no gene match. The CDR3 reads CASSQEGWRGGWTDTQYF. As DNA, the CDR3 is TGTGCCAGCAGCCAAGAAGGATGGCGGGGGGGATGGACAGATACGCAGTATTTT.

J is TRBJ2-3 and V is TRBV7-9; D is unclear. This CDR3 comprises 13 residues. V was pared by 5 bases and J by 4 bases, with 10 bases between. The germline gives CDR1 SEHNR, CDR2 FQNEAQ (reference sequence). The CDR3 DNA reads TGTGCCAGCAGCCCCGGTAGCCCAGATACGCAGTATTTT. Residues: CASSPGSPDTQYF.

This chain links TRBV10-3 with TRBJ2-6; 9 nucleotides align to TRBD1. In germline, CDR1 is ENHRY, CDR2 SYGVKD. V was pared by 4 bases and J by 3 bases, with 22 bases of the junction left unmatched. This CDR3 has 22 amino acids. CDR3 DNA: TGTGCCATCAGTGCAAGCGTGGGAGGACAGGGGTTCCTCTATTTTGGGGCCAACGTCCTGACTTTC. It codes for CAISASVGGQGFLYFGANVLTF.

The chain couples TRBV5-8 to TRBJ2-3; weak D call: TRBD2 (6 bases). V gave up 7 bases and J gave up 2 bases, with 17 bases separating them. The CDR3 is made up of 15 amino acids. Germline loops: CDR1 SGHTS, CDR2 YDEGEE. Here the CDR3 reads CASCNGDFSTDTQYF. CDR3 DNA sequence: TGTGCCAGCTGCAACGGGGACTTCTCCACAGATACGCAGTATTTT. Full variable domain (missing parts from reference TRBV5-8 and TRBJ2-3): EAGVTQSPTHLIKTRGQQATLRCSPISGHTSVYWYQQALGLGLQFLLWYDEGEERNRGNFPPRFSGRQFPNYSSELNVNALELEDSALYLCASCNGDFSTDTQYFGPGTRLTVL.

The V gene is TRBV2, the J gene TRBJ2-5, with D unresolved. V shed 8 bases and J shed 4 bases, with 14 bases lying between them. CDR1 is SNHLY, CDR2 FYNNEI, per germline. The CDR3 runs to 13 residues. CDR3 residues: CASVRGPLETQYF. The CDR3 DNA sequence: TGTGCCAGCGTTAGAGGTCCCCTAGAGACCCAGTACTTC.

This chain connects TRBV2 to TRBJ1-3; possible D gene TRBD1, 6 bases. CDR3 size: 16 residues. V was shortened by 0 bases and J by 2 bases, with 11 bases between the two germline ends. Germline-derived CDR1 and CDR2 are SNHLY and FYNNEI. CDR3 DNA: TGTGCCAGCAGTGAAGCGCTTCAGGGGACTGGAAACACCATATATTTT. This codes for CASSEALQGTGNTIYF.

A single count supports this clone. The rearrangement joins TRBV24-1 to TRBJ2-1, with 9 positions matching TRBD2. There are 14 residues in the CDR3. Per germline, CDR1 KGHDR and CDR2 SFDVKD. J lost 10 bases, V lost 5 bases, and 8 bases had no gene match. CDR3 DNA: TGTGCCACCAGTGGGACTAGCGTCACGGGGGAGCAGTTCTTC. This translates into CATSGTSVTGEQFF.